The present entry profiles one TCR beta chain with its context. This sample stems from a study of blood T cell repertoires in COVID-19. For the study at large: The samples span acute and convalescent COVID-19 from the United States, Italy and Spain.

V was clipped by 5 bases and J by 2 bases, with 15 bases between them. The CDR3 contains 15 residues. The germline V gene encodes CDR1 SGHTA and CDR2 FQGNSA. Sequencing used immunoSEQ multiplex PCR; TCRdb keeps in-frame clones, though not all of them. The repertoire consists of 190,000 or so clones, with about 81% occurring once and the leading ten covering approximately 10%. The specimen sequenced was peripheral blood. The TCR comes from a woman of 80 years or more with COVID-19, enrolled during active disease. The genes are TRBV7-2 and TRBJ1-2; a possible D gene is TRBD1 (6 bases). Written as DNA, the CDR3 is TGTGCCAGCAGCCCTACAGGGTGGGTAAACTATGGCTACACCTTC. It codes for CASSPTGWVNYGYTF.